A selection of T cell receptor beta chains follows, all from one sample in a study of Ad26.COV2.S vaccination and SARS-CoV-2 variants. TCRdb's table, derived via immunoSEQ multiplex PCR, lists solely in-frame clones and lacks some. The table records around 350,000 clones, about 88% of them present only once. The material sequenced was peripheral blood, taken in a trial of Ad26.COV2.S vaccine versus placebo. The receptors shown here come from a person between 18 and 65 years old who received the Ad26.COV2.S COVID-19 vaccine or a placebo. CDR3s leave out the opening cysteine and the closing phenylalanine or tryptophan.

length	V	J	CDR3
13	TRBV11-3	TRBJ2-1	ASSSVQGAGAEQF
13	TRBV15	TRBJ1-5	ATSRGGGSNQPQH
12	TRBV19	TRBJ2-7	ASSMGPGVYEQY
14	TRBV18	TRBJ2-3	ASSTIQGAAADTQY
12	TRBV19	TRBJ1-1	ASKRQGMNTEAF
11	TRBV30	TRBJ1-1	AWSVQENTEAF
14	TRBV27	TRBJ1-4	ASSPLGGATNEKLF
12	TRBV11-3	TRBJ2-2	ASSSRTGVGELF
11	TRBV5-5	TRBJ2-7	ASSLYRVGEQY
15	TRBV7-9	TRBJ2-3	ASSLRTSGPHTDTQY
15	TRBV18	TRBJ2-3	ASSKTSGNRRADTQY
15	TRBV5-1	TRBJ2-2	ASRLGLAGLNTGELF
11	TRBV29-1	TRBJ1-1	SVEGPGSTEAF
13	TRBV18	TRBJ1-4	ASSPPSGRNEKLF
10	TRBV29-1	TRBJ2-1	SVVGYYNEQF
13	TRBV11-2	TRBJ2-7	ASSLSIAQDGEQY